The 6 T cell receptor beta chains in this list originate from one sample, sequenced in a study of T cell clonality in common variable immunodeficiency. The method was immunoSEQ multiplex PCR; TCRdb's version includes in-frame clones alone and lacks a portion of them. The table lists roughly 50,000 clones, with no singletons. Sequencing was performed on peripheral blood mononuclear cells. The receptors stem from a person aged 18 to 70 in good health.

This clone was seen repeatedly, ten times or more. The read finishes 3 residues shy of the CDR3 end, and the germline J gene is used to complete it. J is TRBJ2-7 and V is TRBV5-4; possibly TRBD2 for D (5 bases). The CDR3 consists of 14 residues. Germline V lookup: CDR1 SGHNT, CDR2 YYREEE (reference sequence). V lost 0 bases and J lost 5, with 12 bases in between. The CDR3 reads CASSLALARDEQYF. CDR3 DNA (partial): TGTGCCAGCAGCTTGGCCCTAGCTAGGGACGAG.

This clone was recorded at least ten times. The CDR3 end lies 3 residues beyond the end of the read and is filled in from the germline J gene. The chain recombines TRBV20-1 with TRBJ2-7; weak D call: TRBD1 (6 bases). Germline CDR1 reads DFQATT; CDR2 reads SNEGSKA (reference sequence). There are 13 residues in the CDR3. Trimming shortened V by 6 bases and J by 6 bases, and 18 bases separated the two germline ends. CDR3 DNA (partial): TGCAGTGCCCTCAGGGGCTTCTCGGGCGAG. This translates into CSALRGFSGE. The entire CDR3 is CSALRGFSGEQYF.

This clone occurred many times. The read ends 3 residues shy of where the CDR3 ends; the end is completed using the germline J gene. This chain connects TRBV19 to TRBJ2-6; D possibly corresponds to TRBD1 (5 bases). The V end was cut by 7 bases, the J end by 0 bases, with 10 bases between. This CDR3 has 15 amino acids. Per the germline V gene, CDR1 is LNHDA and CDR2 is SQIVND (reference sequence). The CDR3 bases that were read are TGTGCCAGTACCGACAGTGCCTCTGGGGCCAACGTC. Translated, it gives CASTDSASGANV. In full, the CDR3 reads CASTDSASGANVLTF.

As regards this clone: The CDR3 extends 3 residues past the end of the read, so its final part is completed from the germline J gene. This chain connects TRBV2 to TRBJ2-7, with D maybe TRBD2 (6 bases). V was trimmed by 7 bases and J by 2 bases, leaving 15 bases between them. Germline CDR1 and CDR2: SNHLY and FYNNEI. The CDR3 totals 14 residues. The chain's CDR3 is CASIPVGGPYEQYF. The part of the CDR3 DNA that was read is TGTGCCAGCATCCCGGTGGGGGGTCCCTACGAG. Full variable domain (remainder filled in from reference TRBV2 and TRBJ2-7): EPEVTQTPSHQVTQMGQEVILRCVPISNHLYFYWYRQILGQKVEFLVSFYNNEISEKSEIFDDQFSVERPDGSNFTLKIRSTKLEDSAMYFCASIPVGGPYEQYFGPGTRLTVT.

This clone has ten or more counts. CDR3 bases read: TGTGCCAGCAGCGCGCCTAGCGGGAATAACACCGGGGAG. Translation: CASSAPSGNNTGE. The CDR3 reads in full as CASSAPSGNNTGELFF. The rearrangement joins TRBV7-3 to TRBJ2-2; 9 positions match TRBD2. Coverage ceases 3 residues before the CDR3 finishes, and the germline J gene fills in the end. J was trimmed by 2 bases and V by 5 bases; bases with no gene match: 6. CDR3 length: 16 residues. Looked up from germline, CDR1 is SGHTA and CDR2 is FQGTGA.

This clone was seen many times. The read gets to within 3 residues of the CDR3 end, and the germline J gene fills in the rest. The V call is TRBV30, the J call TRBJ2-7; 7 positions agree with TRBD1. The CDR3 has 14 residues. V shed 3 bases and J 2 bases; nucleotides not matched to a gene: 7. The V gene's germline CDR1 is GTSNPN and CDR2 SVGIG (reference sequence). Here the CDR3 reads CAWSVAQGAYEQYF. The CDR3 DNA, read in part, is TGTGCCTGGAGCGTAGCCCAGGGGGCCTACGAG.